Sequencing of this T cell receptor beta chain was carried out in a study of cytomegalovirus exposure and HLA in healthy donors. Study at large: It was reported in a later analysis that the same platform had been used for the 120 validation repertoires as for the 666 first-cohort repertoires. Study-level results: Diagnosis of cytomegalovirus status made by the classifier reportedly showed high specificity and sensitivity. Among TCR beta chains, those listed as cytomegalovirus-associated numbered some 170. According to a later analysis, TCR clusters from the first cohort tended to co-occur in the 120 or so validation repertoires.

Points on this clone: Its antigen is not identified.

Profiling relied on immunoSEQ multiplex PCR, and the TCRdb table lists in-frame clones only, not all of them. This sample has roughly 150,000 clones, with approximately 80% found just once. V was trimmed by 0 bases and J by 4 bases, leaving 4 bases between them. This CDR3 is built from 13 residues. Per the germline V gene, CDR1 is SGHVS and CDR2 is FQNEAQ. Material for sequencing was PBMCs. The source of this sequence is a man aged 25-40 years in good health and CMV-seropositive. The chain is built from TRBV7-8 and TRBJ1-3, with D unclear. The DNA of the CDR3 is TGTGCCAGCAGCTTAGCACAGGGAAACACCATATATTTT. Its translation: CASSLAQGNTIYF.